The 27 T cell receptor beta chains given below trace back to one sample, sequenced in a study of T cell repertoires in cytomegalovirus infection. TCRdb re-derived calls from the reads in MiXCR, one entry per CDR3 protein. The sample holds around 210,000 distinct CDR3 sequences; 5% to 8.5% are singletons and the top ten take under 7%. What was sequenced was PBMCs. The source is a human donor in good health (CMV status not recorded). Some clones in this sample may be carry-over from other donors' samples.

Points on this clonotype: This may stem from a read error, because a much larger clone lies one nucleotide away. The rearrangement uses TRBV6-2 or TRBV6-3 and TRBJ2-1, with 8 bases aligning to TRBD1. The V segment lost 5 bases and the J segment 5 bases; nucleotides outside the gene matches: 5. CDR1 MNHEY and CDR2 SVGEGT come from the germline V gene. The CDR3 runs 14 residues. The CDR3 nucleotides are TGTGCCAGCAGTGTTCCGACAGGGGACAATGAGCAGTTCTTC. Protein sequence: CASSVPTGDNEQFF.

This clonotype has ten or more counts. The rearrangement links TRBV7-2 to TRBJ1-2, with 7 bases matching TRBD1. There are 17 residues in the CDR3. CDR1 and CDR2 from the germline V gene are SGHTA and FQGNSA. J gave up 0 bases and V 1 base, and 8 bases lay outside the gene matches. The CDR3 sequence: CASSLDVGGLSNYGYTF. CDR3 DNA: TGTGCCAGCAGCTTAGACGTAGGGGGCCTTTCTAACTATGGCTACACCTTC.

This clonotype was observed at least ten times. V usage is TRBV5-1 and J usage is TRBJ2-5; 7 nucleotides match TRBD2. The CDR3 length is 13 residues. Germline V gene data show CDR1 as SGHRS and CDR2 as YFSETQ. V shed 4 bases, J shed 4 bases, and the junction held 4 bases outside the gene matches. CDR3 amino acids: CASSVGLSETQYF. The CDR3 bases are TGCGCCAGCAGCGTGGGACTATCAGAGACCCAGTACTTC.

The chain couples TRBV5-5 to TRBJ2-3; 13 bases are a match to TRBD2. The CDR3 contains 16 residues. The trim removed 3 bases at V and 9 bases at J, leaving 10 bases unmatched. Germline assignment: CDR1 SGHKS and CDR2 YYEKEE (reference sequence). The CDR3 sequence is CASSWTSGGSVWTQYF. The CDR3 DNA sequence: TGTGCCAGCAGCTGGACTAGCGGGGGTTCGGTGTGGACGCAGTATTTT.

There are many counts of this clonotype. The genes are TRBV14 and TRBJ2-3; D ambiguous. Trimming shortened V by 2 bases and J by 2 bases, and 8 bases separated the two germline ends. The CDR3 sequence is 14 residues long. The germline V gene encodes CDR1 SGHDN and CDR2 FVKESK. The CDR3 loop reads CASSQLSPTDTQYF. The CDR3 DNA sequence: TGTGCCAGCAGCCAATTGTCGCCCACAGATACGCAGTATTTT.

This clonotype has a count of ten or more. This chain uses TRBV14 with TRBJ2-3; TRBD1 matches at 8 bases. Per the germline V gene, CDR1 is SGHDN and CDR2 is FVKESK. V was clipped by 1 base and J by 3 bases; unmatched bases: 6. The CDR3 sequence is 16 residues long. The CDR3 DNA is TGTGCCAGCAGCCAAGTAACAGGGGGTGGAACAGATACGCAGTATTTT. The encoded protein is CASSQVTGGGTDTQYF. The whole variable domain, remainder taken from reference TRBV14 and TRBJ2-3, is EAGVTQFPSHSVIEKGQTVTLRCDPISGHDNLYWYRRVMGKEIKFLLHFVKESKQDESGMPNNRFLAERTGGTYSTLKVQPAELEDSGVYFCASSQVTGGGTDTQYFGPGTRLTVL.

This clonotype was detected ten times or more. The chain couples TRBV20-1 to TRBJ1-1, with a tentative D call TRBD1 (6 bases). CDR1 and CDR2 (germline): DFQATT, SNEGSKA (reference sequence). Trimming took off 3 bases at V and 1 base at J, with 12 bases between the two ends. This CDR3 spans 14 amino acids. The CDR3: CSASGGSRNTEAFF. The CDR3 DNA reads TGCAGTGCTAGTGGGGGCAGCCGGAACACTGAAGCTTTCTTT.

The table lists this clonotype with many counts. The chain combines TRBV28 with TRBJ2-2, with unresolved D. Trimming left V 7 bases short and J 4 bases short, with 7 bases between. CDR1 and CDR2 from the germline V gene are MDHEN and SYDVKM. This CDR3 is built from 12 residues. As DNA, the CDR3 is TGTGCCAGCACCGAAAGCACCGGGGAGCTGTTTTTT. It codes for CASTESTGELFF.

This clonotype occurred many times. J is TRBJ2-7 and V is TRBV29-1; 7 bases match TRBD1. V was pared by 1 base and J by 2 bases, with 2 bases of the junction left unmatched. The CDR3 spans 13 residues. Germline CDR1 and CDR2: SQVTM and ANQGSEA. The CDR3, as DNA: TGCAGCGTTGAAGGACAGGGCACCTACGAGCAGTACTTC. Its protein is CSVEGQGTYEQYF.

This clonotype was detected only a few times. The chain combines TRBV6-2 or TRBV6-3 with TRBJ2-5; 7 bases align to TRBD1. The junction had 2 bases not matched to a gene; V was cut back by 2 bases and J by 2 bases. There are 14 residues in the CDR3. Germline V gene data show CDR1 as MNHEY and CDR2 as SVGEGT. As DNA, the CDR3 is TGTGCCAGCAGTTACAGGGGGCGGCAAGAGACCCAGTACTTC. As protein: CASSYRGRQETQYF.

The sample holds many counts of this clonotype. The CDR3 DNA follows: TGTGCCACCACGCCCTTCAGAAGCTCTGGGGCCAACGTCCTGACTTTC. Translation gives CATTPFRSSGANVLTF. The V gene is TRBV6-2 or TRBV6-3, the J gene TRBJ2-6; D unclear. This CDR3 is 16 amino acids long. Germline assignment: CDR1 MNHEY and CDR2 SVGEGT. V was pared by 10 bases and J by 0 bases, with 16 bases between.

This clonotype was counted ten times or more. The chain links TRBV4-1 to TRBJ2-1; TRBD1 agrees at 7 bases. Germline loops: CDR1 MGHRA, CDR2 YSYEKL. The V and J ends lost 1 base and 2 bases, in that order; junction bases with no gene match: 2. The CDR3 spans 15 residues. In nucleotides, the CDR3 is TGCGCCAGCAGCCAAGTAGGGGGCGCCTACAATGAGCAGTTCTTC. It translates to CASSQVGGAYNEQFF.

This clonotype was recorded at least ten times. This rearrangement joins TRBV4-2 to TRBJ2-3; D is possibly TRBD1 (6 bases). Germline lookup yields CDR1 LGHNA and CDR2 YNFKEQ. The V gene lost 5 bases and the J gene lost 5 bases, with 14 bases spanning the gap. The CDR3 consists of 14 residues. The chain's CDR3 is CASSKDRDGDTQYF. In nucleotides, the CDR3 is TGTGCCAGCAGCAAGGACAGAGACGGAGATACGCAGTATTTT.

About this clonotype: Just one base apart from a much larger clone, this may be a read error. The chain employs TRBV7-2 and TRBJ1-2; 8 bases map to TRBD1. This CDR3 comprises 13 residues. Germline values: CDR1 SGHTA, CDR2 FQGNSA. The CDR3 DNA sequence: TGTGTCAGCAGCGCCCAGGGGGCCTATGGCTACACCTTC. Translation: CVSSAQGAYGYTF. Using reference TRBV7-2 and TRBJ1-2 for the parts outside the CDR3, the full variable domain is GAGVSQSPSNKVTEKGKDVELRCDPISGHTALYWYRQSLGQGLEFLIYFQGNSAPDKSGLPSDRFSAERTGGSVSTLTIQRTQQEDSAVYLCVSSAQGAYGYTFGSGTRLTVV.

This clonotype was picked up many times. The V and J genes are TRBV7-9 and TRBJ1-1; 8 nucleotides agree with TRBD1. The CDR3 runs to 15 residues. The V and J ends lost 7 bases and 7 bases, in that order; junction bases with no gene match: 14. Germline loops: CDR1 SEHNR, CDR2 FQNEAQ (reference sequence). The CDR3 DNA reads as TGTGCCAGCATCAATCGAACGGGACAGGTTCATGAAGCTTTCTTT. Residues: CASINRTGQVHEAFF.

This clonotype was seen ten or more times. The J gene is TRBJ2-1, the V gene TRBV7-2, with 7 bases matching TRBD2. J was trimmed by 1 base and V by 4 bases; bases with no gene match: 4. This CDR3 is 15 amino acids long. CDR1 and CDR2 (germline): SGHTA, FQGNSA. This CDR3 is CASSYASGSYNEQFF. The CDR3 nucleotides read TGTGCCAGCAGCTATGCTAGCGGTTCCTACAATGAGCAGTTCTTC.

This clonotype was observed at least ten times. V is TRBV7-2 and J is TRBJ2-3; the match to TRBD2 covers 10 bases. This CDR3 comprises 16 residues. CDR1 is SGHTA and CDR2 is FQGNSA in the germline V gene. The V and J ends lost 1 base and 4 bases, in that order; junction bases with no gene match: 5. The CDR3 nucleotides read TGTGCCAGCAGCTTAGAGGGACTAGCGATGGCAGATACGCAGTATTTT. Protein sequence: CASSLEGLAMADTQYF. Supplemented by reference TRBV7-2 and TRBJ2-3, the full variable domain reads GAGVSQSPSNKVTEKGKDVELRCDPISGHTALYWYRQSLGQGLEFLIYFQGNSAPDKSGLPSDRFSAERTGGSVSTLTIQRTQQEDSAVYLCASSLEGLAMADTQYFGPGTRLTVL.

This sequence joins TRBV5-1 and TRBJ2-5, with 7 bases fitting TRBD1. The CDR3 spans 15 residues. Trimming removed 3 bases from V and 0 bases from J; junction bases left unmatched: 5. Germline-derived CDR1 and CDR2 are SGHRS and YFSETQ. The DNA of the CDR3 is TGCGCCAGCAGCTACGGGACAGCCAACCAAGAGACCCAGTACTTC. It encodes CASSYGTANQETQYF. The variable domain in full, completed from reference TRBV5-1 and TRBJ2-5, reads KAGVTQTPRYLIKTRGQQVTLSCSPISGHRSVSWYQQTPGQGLQFLFEYFSETQRNKGNFPGRFSGRQFSNSRSEMNVSTLELGDSALYLCASSYGTANQETQYFGPGTRLLVL.

This clonotype was picked up many times. This chain uses TRBV7-2 with TRBJ1-1; D gene uncertain. V was pared by 5 bases and J by 10 bases, with 17 bases between. CDR3 length: 13 amino acids. Germline-derived CDR1 and CDR2 are SGHTA and FQGNSA. The CDR3 protein is CASSPRSKTRAFF. For the CDR3, the DNA is TGTGCCAGCAGCCCACGATCGAAGACTCGAGCTTTCTTT.

This clonotype was counted many times. The genes are TRBV7-2 and TRBJ1-1, with D unresolved. Between the trimmed V and J ends, which lost 5 bases and 3 bases, there was a span of 10 bases. Germline-derived CDR1 and CDR2 are SGHTA and FQGNSA. CDR3 length: 13 residues. Written as DNA, the CDR3 is TGTGCCAGCAGCCCGGGCGGATACACTGAAGCTTTCTTT. This translates into CASSPGGYTEAFF.

This clonotype was seen many times. The chain recombines TRBV11-2 with TRBJ1-1, with D maybe TRBD1 (6 bases). The V and J ends lost 5 bases and 5 bases respectively, with 12 bases between them. The CDR3 runs 13 residues. CDR1 is SGHAT, CDR2 FQNNGV, per germline. The DNA for the CDR3 is TGTGCCAGCAGCCCCTACAGGGTTACTGAAGCTTTCTTT. It is translated as CASSPYRVTEAFF.

About this clonotype: Given a much more abundant clone one base away, this may be a read error. Since the CDR3 does not end with the conserved phenylalanine or tryptophan, this likely comes from a read error. The chain links TRBV5-1 to TRBJ1-2; TRBD1 is a possible D gene (6 bases). The V gene lost 6 bases and the J gene lost 6 bases, with 18 bases spanning the gap. Germline V CDR1 and CDR2: SGHRS, YFSETQ. This CDR3 is built from 14 residues. The CDR3 DNA reads TGCGCCAGCAAGGCCCTCGCAGGGGCTGATGGCTACACCCTC. It codes for CASKALAGADGYTL.

Ten or more counts support this clonotype. The chain is built from TRBV7-2 and TRBJ2-7; maybe TRBD2 (5 bases). V shed 1 base and J shed 2 bases, with 9 bases lying between them. This CDR3 is 14 amino acids long. CDR1 and CDR2 (germline): SGHTA, FQGNSA. The CDR3 DNA reads TGTGCCAGCAGCTTAGGTTGGGGAGCCTACGAGCAGTACTTC. This encodes CASSLGWGAYEQYF.

This clonotype was seen repeatedly, ten times or more. The chain combines TRBV7-2 with TRBJ1-4; D is undetermined. CDR3 size: 15 residues. V shed 3 bases and J shed 8 bases, with 16 bases lying between them. CDR1 and CDR2 from the germline V gene are SGHTA and FQGNSA. The DNA for the CDR3 is TGTGCCAGCAGCTTGACCCTATCGGATCGGGAAAAACTGTTTTTT. Translating it yields CASSLTLSDREKLFF.

In its sample, this clonotype was seen many times. The genes are TRBV25-1 and TRBJ1-1; weak D call: TRBD1 (5 bases). Deletions cut 10 bases from V and 6 bases from J, with 18 bases between. This CDR3 spans 13 amino acids. Per the germline V gene, CDR1 is MGHDK and CDR2 is SYGVNS. The CDR3 protein is CATSRGGEAEAFF. The CDR3 DNA reads TGTGCCACCTCAAGGGGAGGGGAGGCTGAAGCTTTCTTT.

This clonotype occurred a few times. The chain links TRBV4-3 to TRBJ2-2; a possible D gene is TRBD2 (6 bases). The V gene lost 0 bases and the J gene lost 8 bases, with 13 bases spanning the gap. CDR3 length: 15 residues. From germline, CDR1 is LGHNA and CDR2 YSLEER. The CDR3 loop is CASSQELLAAGELFF. The DNA of the CDR3 is TGCGCCAGCAGCCAAGAACTACTAGCTGCGGGGGAGCTGTTTTTT.

This clonotype was seen at least ten times. V is TRBV12-3 or TRBV12-4 and J is TRBJ2-7; D is perhaps TRBD2 (5 bases). The CDR3 length is 14 residues. V was pared by 6 bases and J by 5 bases, with 17 bases between. In DNA, the CDR3 is TGTGCCAGCAGCACCCGGGAATTCCGGGACGAGCAGTACTTC. It translates to CASSTREFRDEQYF.